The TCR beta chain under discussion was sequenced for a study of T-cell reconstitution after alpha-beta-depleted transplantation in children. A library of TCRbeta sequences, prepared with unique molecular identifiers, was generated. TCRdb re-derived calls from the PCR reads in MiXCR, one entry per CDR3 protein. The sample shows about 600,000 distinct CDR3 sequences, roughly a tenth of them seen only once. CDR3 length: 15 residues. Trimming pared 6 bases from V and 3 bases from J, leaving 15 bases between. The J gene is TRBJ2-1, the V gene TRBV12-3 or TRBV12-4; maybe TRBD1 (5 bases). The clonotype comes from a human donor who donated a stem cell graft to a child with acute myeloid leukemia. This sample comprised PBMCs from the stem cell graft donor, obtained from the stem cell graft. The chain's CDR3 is CASSSGQGYYNEQFF. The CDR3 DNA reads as TGTGCCAGCAGCTCCGGGCAGGGATACTACAATGAGCAGTTCTTC.